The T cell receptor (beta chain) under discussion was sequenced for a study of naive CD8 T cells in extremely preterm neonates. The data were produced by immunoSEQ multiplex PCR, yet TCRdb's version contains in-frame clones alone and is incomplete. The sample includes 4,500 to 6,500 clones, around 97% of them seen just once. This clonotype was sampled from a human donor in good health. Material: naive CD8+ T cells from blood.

CDR3 in DNA: TGTGCCAGCAGCTTAGCGGTGGGGGGTAGTGGGGCCAACGTCCTGACTTTC. Translation gives CASSLAVGGSGANVLTF. J is TRBJ2-6 and V is TRBV11-1, with D possibly matching TRBD2 (6 bases). Trimming pared 0 bases from V and 3 bases from J, leaving 12 bases between. The CDR3 runs 17 residues. Germline loops: CDR1 SGHAT, CDR2 FQDESV (reference sequence).